This T cell receptor beta chain was captured by sequencing in a study of cytomegalovirus exposure and HLA in healthy donors. Concerning this clone: At one of its ends the junction is not consistent with the germline gene, which may arise from a read error.

The CDR3 loop spans 15 amino acids. Germline assignment: CDR1 SGHRS and CDR2 YFSETQ. Researchers ran the PCR with 60 Vbeta and 13 Jbeta primers. Assay: immunoSEQ multiplex PCR; the TCRdb copy retains only in-frame clones and omits some. The data contain some 130,000 clones, more than 70% of them singletons. Sequenced material: PBMCs. This TCR came from a man aged 35 to 55 in good health and CMV-seronegative. V and J are TRBV5-1 and TRBJ2-2; 7 bases match TRBD1. In nucleotides, the CDR3 is TGCGCCAGCAGTTCACAGGGGATGAACACTGGGGAGCTGTTTTTT. The encoded protein is CASSSQGMNTGELFF.